Listed below are T cell receptor beta chains from one sample, sequenced in a study of post-analysis software for immune sequencing data. TCRdb passed the PCR reads through MiXCR, listing each CDR3 protein once. The sample lists about 160,000 distinct CDR3 sequences, roughly 34% occurring once. The sample consisted of blood, taken after autologous hematopoietic stem cell transplantation. All receptors derive from a girl between 5 and 17 years old with multiple sclerosis. Each CDR3 is given without its conserved first and last residue. Fields, in order: V gene, CDR3 protein.

v_call: TRBV7-2
cdr3_aa: ASSLVSGTSGTNTQY

v_call: TRBV20-1
cdr3_aa: SARSLVGGTEQF

v_call: TRBV18
cdr3_aa: ASSRDRGMDYGYT

v_call: TRBV5-1
cdr3_aa: ASSFSSGSFADTQY

v_call: TRBV3-1
cdr3_aa: ASSPQAGPSSYEQY

v_call: TRBV7-9
cdr3_aa: ASSLAAGGNYGYT

v_call: TRBV7-6
cdr3_aa: ASSSPIRETQY

v_call: TRBV28
cdr3_aa: ASSLLGGAPYEQY

v_call: TRBV11-2
cdr3_aa: ASSLAPGLITYEQY

v_call: TRBV2
cdr3_aa: ATYGGPNYGYT

v_call: TRBV20-1
cdr3_aa: SAIGVAADTQY

v_call: TRBV19
cdr3_aa: ASSFGQGETEAF

v_call: TRBV3-1
cdr3_aa: ASSQAAWLNTQY

v_call: TRBV6-2/TRBV6-3
cdr3_aa: ASTDGLAGWGNEQF

v_call: TRBV20-1
cdr3_aa: SARGLAEYTDTQY

v_call: TRBV20-1
cdr3_aa: SAREPQGGVRDEQF

v_call: TRBV19
cdr3_aa: ATRSRAGGRTDTQY

v_call: TRBV12-3/TRBV12-4
cdr3_aa: ASSLGTNEQF

v_call: TRBV4-2
cdr3_aa: ASSQDPAPLEKLF

v_call: TRBV14
cdr3_aa: AGSRTGSYNEQF

v_call: TRBV10-1
cdr3_aa: ASSDTTGGGFNEQF

v_call: TRBV6-5
cdr3_aa: ASRDRDWYTEAF

v_call: TRBV6-1
cdr3_aa: ASSESIAGMIYEQF

v_call: TRBV18
cdr3_aa: ASSLSGGGAKTEAF

v_call: TRBV6-1
cdr3_aa: ASSERPAAGADTQY

v_call: TRBV3-1
cdr3_aa: ASGGLAVMGETQY

v_call: TRBV4-3
cdr3_aa: ASSQDAGINGYT

v_call: TRBV20-1
cdr3_aa: GATTGTSVTYEQY

v_call: TRBV6-5
cdr3_aa: ASRALSQQKPYGYT

v_call: TRBV14
cdr3_aa: ASSLLSGRKGYEQY

v_call: TRBV20-1
cdr3_aa: SAGGGTSTDTQY

v_call: TRBV6-2/TRBV6-3
cdr3_aa: ASSYGITQSSYEQY

v_call: TRBV14
cdr3_aa: ASSQDRGEIVYGYT

v_call: TRBV4-1
cdr3_aa: ASSQALGGSYNEQF

v_call: TRBV10-2
cdr3_aa: ASSQNTEAF

v_call: TRBV29-1
cdr3_aa: SVESRAGRYT

v_call: TRBV10-2
cdr3_aa: ASRLTGQNTEAF

v_call: TRBV5-1
cdr3_aa: ASSLAENRGRNYGYT

v_call: TRBV27
cdr3_aa: ASSLEGTGSSYEQY

v_call: TRBV6-2/TRBV6-3
cdr3_aa: AITSVGYEQY

v_call: TRBV7-3
cdr3_aa: ASSLGGAGTEAF

v_call: TRBV6-1
cdr3_aa: AGGSHTDTQY

v_call: TRBV19
cdr3_aa: ASSTGRSQETQY

v_call: TRBV6-5
cdr3_aa: ASSRDLHSYEQY

v_call: TRBV20-1
cdr3_aa: SAHGAKSSGSGLAEQY

v_call: TRBV21-1
cdr3_aa: ASSNMTGERYNEQF

v_call: TRBV28
cdr3_aa: ASSRIGASYEQY

v_call: TRBV20-1
cdr3_aa: SARDGTSNQPQH

v_call: TRBV6-5
cdr3_aa: ASSYKYRSDTGSWELF

v_call: TRBV15
cdr3_aa: ATSRYSGQGLRPYEQY